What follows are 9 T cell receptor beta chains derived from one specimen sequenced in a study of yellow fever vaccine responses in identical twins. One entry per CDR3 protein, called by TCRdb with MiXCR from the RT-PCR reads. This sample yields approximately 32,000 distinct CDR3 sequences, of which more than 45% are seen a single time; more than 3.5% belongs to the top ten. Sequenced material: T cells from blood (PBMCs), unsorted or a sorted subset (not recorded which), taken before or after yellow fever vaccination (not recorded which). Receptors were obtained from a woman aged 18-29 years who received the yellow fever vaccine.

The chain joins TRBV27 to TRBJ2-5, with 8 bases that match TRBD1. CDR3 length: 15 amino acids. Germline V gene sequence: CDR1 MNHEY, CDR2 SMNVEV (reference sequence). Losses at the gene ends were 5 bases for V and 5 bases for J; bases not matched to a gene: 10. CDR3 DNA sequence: TGTGCCAGCAGTCCCAGGGGGCTCAGTTTGGAGACCCAGTACTTC. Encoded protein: CASSPRGLSLETQYF.

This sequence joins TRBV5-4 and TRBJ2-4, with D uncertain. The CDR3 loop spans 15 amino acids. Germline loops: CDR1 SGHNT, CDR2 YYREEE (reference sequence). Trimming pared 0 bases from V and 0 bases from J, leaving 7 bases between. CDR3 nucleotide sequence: TGTGCCAGCAGCTTGGGACACTTAGCCAAAAACATTCAGTACTTC. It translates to CASSLGHLAKNIQYF.

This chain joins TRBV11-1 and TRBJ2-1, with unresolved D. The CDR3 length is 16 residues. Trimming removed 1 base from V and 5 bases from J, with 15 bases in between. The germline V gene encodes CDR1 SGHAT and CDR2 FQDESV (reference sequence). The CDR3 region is CASSLDGSQRHNEQFF. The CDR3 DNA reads TGTGCCAGCAGCTTAGACGGCTCCCAAAGGCACAATGAGCAGTTCTTC.

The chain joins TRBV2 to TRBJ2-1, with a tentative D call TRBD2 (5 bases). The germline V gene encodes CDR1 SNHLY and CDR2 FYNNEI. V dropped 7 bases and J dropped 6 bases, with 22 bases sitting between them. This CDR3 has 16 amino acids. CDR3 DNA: TGTGCCAGCATATGGGAAGGGAGTATTCCACCCAATGAGCAGTTCTTC. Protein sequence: CASIWEGSIPPNEQFF.

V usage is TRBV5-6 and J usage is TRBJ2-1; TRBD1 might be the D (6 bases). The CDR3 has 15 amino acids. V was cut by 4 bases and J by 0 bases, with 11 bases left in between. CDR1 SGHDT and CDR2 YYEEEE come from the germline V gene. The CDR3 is CASSQDRSSYNEQFF. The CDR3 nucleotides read TGTGCCAGCAGCCAGGACAGAAGCTCCTACAATGAGCAGTTCTTC.

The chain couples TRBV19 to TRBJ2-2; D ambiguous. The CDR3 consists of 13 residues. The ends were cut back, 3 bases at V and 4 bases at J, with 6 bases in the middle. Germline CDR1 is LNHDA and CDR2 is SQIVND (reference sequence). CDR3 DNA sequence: TGTGCCAGTAGTATCCTCTTCACCGGGGAGCTGTTTTTT. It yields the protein CASSILFTGELFF.

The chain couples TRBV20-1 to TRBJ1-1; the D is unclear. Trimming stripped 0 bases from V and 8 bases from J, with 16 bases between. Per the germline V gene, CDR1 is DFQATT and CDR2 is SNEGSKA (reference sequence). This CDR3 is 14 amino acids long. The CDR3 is CSAREAGKGPEAFF. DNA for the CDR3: TGCAGTGCTAGAGAAGCGGGGAAGGGTCCCGAAGCTTTCTTT.

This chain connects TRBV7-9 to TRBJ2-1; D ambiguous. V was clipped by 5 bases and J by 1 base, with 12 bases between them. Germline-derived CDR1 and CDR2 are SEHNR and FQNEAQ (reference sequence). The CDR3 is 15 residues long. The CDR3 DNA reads TGTGCCAGCAGCCTATTGGATAATTCCTACAATGAGCAGTTCTTC. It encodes CASSLLDNSYNEQFF.

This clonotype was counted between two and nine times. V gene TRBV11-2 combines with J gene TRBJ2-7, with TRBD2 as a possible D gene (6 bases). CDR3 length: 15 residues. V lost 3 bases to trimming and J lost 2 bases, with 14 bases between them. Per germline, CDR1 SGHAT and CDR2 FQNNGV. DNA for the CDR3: TGTGCCAGCAGCTTGGGCGGGACCCTGACCTACGAGCAGTACTTC. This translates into CASSLGGTLTYEQYF.